This T cell receptor (beta chain) was captured in a study of OX40 agonist ivuxolimab in advanced cancers. Across the whole study: Given to patients was ivuxolimab, an agonistic anti-OX40 (CD134) antibody. Study-level findings and limits: Clonal expansion was seen in CD4+ and CD8+ blood T cells by week 6 at 0.1 to 3.0 mg/kg. No determination was made of the antigen specificity of the expanded peripheral T cells.

Assay used: immunoSEQ multiplex PCR; TCRdb lists only in-frame clones, some missing. The table records 6,000 to 6,500 clones, 70% of them present only once. Points on this clone: Its antigen is as yet unknown.

After removal of 5 bases from V and 4 bases from J, the junction contained 6 bases not matched to a gene. The germline gives CDR1 LNHDA, CDR2 SQIVND (reference sequence). The CDR3 totals 15 residues. The rearrangement uses TRBV19 and TRBJ2-1; TRBD2 matches 9 bases. This specimen was CD4+ or CD8+ T cells sorted from blood, taken in a trial of the OX40 agonist ivuxolimab. This sequence originates from an adult with an advanced solid tumor such as melanoma, head and neck, liver or kidney cancer. The CDR3 region has the DNA TGTGCCAGTAGTCAGGTCCTAGCGGGGTACAATGAGCAGTTCTTC. Its protein is CASSQVLAGYNEQFF. The variable domain in full, with the rest retrieved from reference TRBV19 and TRBJ2-1, is DGGITQSPKYLFRKEGQNVTLSCEQNLNHDAMYWYRQDPGQGLRLIYYSQIVNDFQKGDIAEGYSVSREKKESFPLTVTSAQKNPTAFYLCASSQVLAGYNEQFFGPGTRLTVL.